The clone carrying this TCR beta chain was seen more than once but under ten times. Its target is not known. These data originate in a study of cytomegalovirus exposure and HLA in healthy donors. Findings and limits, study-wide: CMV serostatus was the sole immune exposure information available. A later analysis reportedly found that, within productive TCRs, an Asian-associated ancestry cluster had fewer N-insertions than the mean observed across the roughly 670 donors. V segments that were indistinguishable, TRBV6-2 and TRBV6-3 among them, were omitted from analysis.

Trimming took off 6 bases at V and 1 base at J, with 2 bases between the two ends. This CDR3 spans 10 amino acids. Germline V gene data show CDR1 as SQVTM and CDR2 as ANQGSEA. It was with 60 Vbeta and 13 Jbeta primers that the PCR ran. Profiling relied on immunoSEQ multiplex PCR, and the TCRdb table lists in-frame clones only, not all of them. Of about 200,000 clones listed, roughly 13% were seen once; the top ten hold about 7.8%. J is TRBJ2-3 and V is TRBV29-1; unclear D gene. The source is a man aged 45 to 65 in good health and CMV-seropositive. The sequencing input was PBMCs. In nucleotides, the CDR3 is TGCAGCGTCGGCACAGATACGCAGTATTTT. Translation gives CSVGTDTQYF.